This T cell receptor beta chain was sequenced during a study of cytomegalovirus exposure and HLA in healthy donors. The CDR3 is made up of 15 amino acids. From germline, CDR1 is SGHKS and CDR2 YYEKEE (reference sequence). V trimming: 3 bases; J trimming: 5 bases; junction bases outside the gene matches: 10. Concerning this clone: Its cognate antigen is unknown.

General observations from the study: Clonal expansion, a later analysis showed, was greater in HLA-associated TCR beta chains than in equally common others.

The PCR used 60 Vbeta and 13 Jbeta primers. Produced via immunoSEQ multiplex PCR; TCRdb's table is partial and in-frame only. The profile covers 130,000 to 150,000 clones, with roughly 80% appearing a single time and around 7% taken by the ten largest. The sample was PBMCs. The sequence was obtained from a middle-aged woman in good health and CMV-seropositive. The chain couples TRBV5-5 to TRBJ2-7, with TRBD1 matching 8 bases. CDR3 in amino acids: CASSSQRTGNDEQYF. CDR3 sequence (DNA): TGTGCCAGCAGCTCTCAGCGGACAGGGAACGACGAGCAGTACTTC.